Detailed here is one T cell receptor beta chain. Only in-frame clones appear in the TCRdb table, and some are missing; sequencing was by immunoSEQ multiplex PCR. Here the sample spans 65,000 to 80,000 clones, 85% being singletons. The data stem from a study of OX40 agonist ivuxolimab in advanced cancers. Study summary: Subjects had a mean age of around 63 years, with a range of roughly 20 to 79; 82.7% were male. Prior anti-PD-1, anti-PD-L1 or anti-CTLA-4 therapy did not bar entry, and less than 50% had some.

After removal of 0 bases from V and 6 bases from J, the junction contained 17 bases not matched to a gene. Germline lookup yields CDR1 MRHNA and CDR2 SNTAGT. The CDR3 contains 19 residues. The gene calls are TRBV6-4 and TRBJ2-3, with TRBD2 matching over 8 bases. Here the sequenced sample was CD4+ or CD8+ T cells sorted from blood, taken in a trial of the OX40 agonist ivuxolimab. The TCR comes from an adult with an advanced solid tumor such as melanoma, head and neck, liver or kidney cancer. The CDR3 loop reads CASSDSRSQSGGDMDTQYF. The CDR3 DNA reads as TGTGCCAGCAGTGACTCGAGGTCTCAAAGCGGGGGAGATATGGATACGCAGTATTTT.